This is a list of T cell receptor beta chains from one sample in a study of T cell repertoires in cytomegalovirus infection. MiXCR, run by TCRdb on the reads, gives a single entry per CDR3 protein. Of about 130,000 distinct CDR3 sequences detected, 20% to 30% appear once; the ten largest clones hold approximately 35%. These receptors lack a known antigen. Sample: PBMCs, sequenced either directly or after in vitro stimulation (not recorded which). These TCRs come from a human donor in good health (CMV status not recorded). Some clones in this sample may be carry-over from other donors' samples. Both conserved end residues are part of each CDR3. Fields, in order: CDR3 DNA, CDR3 protein, J gene, clone size, D gene, V gene. D genes are given only for firm matches. A row's size may be missing; if present it is once, few, many or a size class.

CDR3nt: TGTGCCAGCAGTGCCACCCAGGGGGCCACTGAAGCTTTCTTT; CDR3aa: CASSATQGATEAFF; j_gene: TRBJ1-1; abundance: -; d_gene: TRBD1; v_gene: TRBV12-3/TRBV12-4
CDR3nt: TGTGCCAGCAGTGACGTAAACAGTTACGAGCAGTACTTC; CDR3aa: CASSDVNSYEQYF; j_gene: TRBJ2-7; abundance: many; d_gene: -; v_gene: TRBV28
CDR3nt: TGCGCCAGCAGCCAACCACCGACAGGGACTATGGGGCTCCATGAGCAGTTCTTC; CDR3aa: CASSQPPTGTMGLHEQFF; j_gene: TRBJ2-1; abundance: few; d_gene: -; v_gene: TRBV4-1
CDR3nt: TGTGCCAGCGGTCCCACTGAAGCTTTCTTT; CDR3aa: CASGPTEAFF; j_gene: TRBJ1-1; abundance: -; d_gene: -; v_gene: TRBV12-3/TRBV12-4
CDR3nt: TGTGCCAGCAGAAACAGGGGGCGCGGACCTTATAATGGCTACACCTTC; CDR3aa: CASRNRGRGPYNGYTF; j_gene: TRBJ1-2; abundance: -; d_gene: TRBD1; v_gene: TRBV6-2/TRBV6-3
CDR3nt: TGTGCCAGCAGCTTAGAGGAGGGTTCCACTGAAGCTTTCTTT; CDR3aa: CASSLEEGSTEAFF; j_gene: TRBJ1-1; abundance: few; d_gene: -; v_gene: TRBV11-1
CDR3nt: TGTGCCAGCAGCTTAGTGCAAGTTCTGTACCAAGAGACCCAGTACTTC; CDR3aa: CASSLVQVLYQETQYF; j_gene: TRBJ2-5; abundance: -; d_gene: -; v_gene: TRBV7-2
CDR3nt: TGTGCCAGCAGCTCAGACAGTAAAGAGACCCAGTACTTC; CDR3aa: CASSSDSKETQYF; j_gene: TRBJ2-5; abundance: few; d_gene: -; v_gene: TRBV7-3
CDR3nt: TGCGCCAGCAGCCCAAGCCCGAGACTAGCGGGAGAGTACACCGGGGAGCTGTTTTTT; CDR3aa: CASSPSPRLAGEYTGELFF; j_gene: TRBJ2-2; abundance: -; d_gene: TRBD2; v_gene: TRBV4-3
CDR3nt: TGTGCCAGCAGCCTACCAGGGGACGAAAAACTGTTTTTT; CDR3aa: CASSLPGDEKLFF; j_gene: TRBJ1-4; abundance: few; d_gene: -; v_gene: TRBV5-5
CDR3nt: TGCAGTGCTTTCGCGACAGGGAGGTTGAACACTGAAGCTTTCTTT; CDR3aa: CSAFATGRLNTEAFF; j_gene: TRBJ1-1; abundance: -; d_gene: TRBD1; v_gene: TRBV20-1
CDR3nt: TGTGCCAGCAGCTCTGGGGGGCTTGAGACCCAGTACTTC; CDR3aa: CASSSGGLETQYF; j_gene: TRBJ2-5; abundance: -; d_gene: -; v_gene: TRBV7-9
CDR3nt: TGTGCCAGCAGCCAAGATGGCGGCGCCTCCTACAATGAGCAGTTCTTC; CDR3aa: CASSQDGGASYNEQFF; j_gene: TRBJ2-1; abundance: -; d_gene: -; v_gene: TRBV14
CDR3nt: TGTGCCAGCAGCACCAACGAGGGCCCTAATTCACCCCTCCACTTT; CDR3aa: CASSTNEGPNSPLHF; j_gene: TRBJ1-6; abundance: -; d_gene: -; v_gene: TRBV12-3/TRBV12-4
CDR3nt: TGTGCCAGCAGCCACGGTCCGAACACTGAAGCTTTCTTT; CDR3aa: CASSHGPNTEAFF; j_gene: TRBJ1-1; abundance: -; d_gene: -; v_gene: TRBV14
CDR3nt: TGCGCCAGCAGAGGCCAGTTGGGGACAGGACTGAACACTGAAGCTTTCTTT; CDR3aa: CASRGQLGTGLNTEAFF; j_gene: TRBJ1-1; abundance: few; d_gene: TRBD1; v_gene: TRBV5-1
CDR3nt: TGTGCCAGCAGCCCCCGAAGCGGGGATGAAGCCTCTGGCTACACCTTC; CDR3aa: CASSPRSGDEASGYTF; j_gene: TRBJ1-2; abundance: few; d_gene: -; v_gene: TRBV11-3
CDR3nt: TGTGCCAGCAGTGAGGACAGCCTCCAAGAGACCCAGTACTTC; CDR3aa: CASSEDSLQETQYF; j_gene: TRBJ2-5; abundance: few; d_gene: -; v_gene: TRBV2
CDR3nt: TGTGCCAGCAGCTTAGCCCTCAATGAGCAGTTCTTC; CDR3aa: CASSLALNEQFF; j_gene: TRBJ2-1; abundance: -; d_gene: -; v_gene: TRBV11-2
CDR3nt: TGTGCCAGTAGTAGGCAGGGGCTGGGAACGGAAGCTTTCTTT; CDR3aa: CASSRQGLGTEAFF; j_gene: TRBJ1-1; abundance: -; d_gene: -; v_gene: TRBV19
CDR3nt: TGTGCCAGCAGCCCCCGGACAGGGGCCTACAATGAGCAGTTCTTC; CDR3aa: CASSPRTGAYNEQFF; j_gene: TRBJ2-1; abundance: -; d_gene: TRBD1; v_gene: TRBV7-2
CDR3nt: TGTGCCAGCAGTGATAGCGGGAGGAAGAATGAGCAGTTCTTC; CDR3aa: CASSDSGRKNEQFF; j_gene: TRBJ2-1; abundance: many; d_gene: TRBD2; v_gene: TRBV12-3/TRBV12-4
CDR3nt: TGTGCCAGCAGTTCTCTAGTCTCCCTAAGGGAGACCCAGTACTTC; CDR3aa: CASSSLVSLRETQYF; j_gene: TRBJ2-5; abundance: -; d_gene: -; v_gene: TRBV27
CDR3nt: TGTGCCAGCAGTTCCCCCGACAGGGCTACAACTAATGAAAAACTGTTTTTT; CDR3aa: CASSSPDRATTNEKLFF; j_gene: TRBJ1-4; abundance: -; d_gene: TRBD1; v_gene: TRBV2
CDR3nt: TGTGCCACCAGCACCGGACACGGGGGTGGCTACACCTTC; CDR3aa: CATSTGHGGGYTF; j_gene: TRBJ1-2; abundance: -; d_gene: -; v_gene: TRBV15
CDR3nt: TGTGCCAGCAGTTCCCCTAGCGGGAGCACAGATACGCAGTATTTT; CDR3aa: CASSSPSGSTDTQYF; j_gene: TRBJ2-3; abundance: -; d_gene: TRBD2; v_gene: TRBV12-3/TRBV12-4
CDR3nt: TGTGCCAGCAGCGGGGGGACTAGCGTCGAGCAGTACTTC; CDR3aa: CASSGGTSVEQYF; j_gene: TRBJ2-7; abundance: -; d_gene: TRBD2; v_gene: TRBV9
CDR3nt: TGTGCCAGCAACCACGGCGGGCCCGCCGGGGAGCTGTTTTTT; CDR3aa: CASNHGGPAGELFF; j_gene: TRBJ2-2; abundance: few; d_gene: -; v_gene: TRBV7-6
CDR3nt: TGTGCCAGCAGCTTAACGGCCGGAACCTACGAGCAGTACTTC; CDR3aa: CASSLTAGTYEQYF; j_gene: TRBJ2-7; abundance: few; d_gene: -; v_gene: TRBV7-3
CDR3nt: TGTGCCAGCACGCCCCAGGGACAGGGGGGCACCGGGGAGCTGTTTTTT; CDR3aa: CASTPQGQGGTGELFF; j_gene: TRBJ2-2; abundance: few; d_gene: TRBD1; v_gene: TRBV11-3
CDR3nt: TGTGCTAGTGGTTCTCAGGGGATCGTAGCGGGTGCCCAAGAGACCCAGTACTTC; CDR3aa: CASGSQGIVAGAQETQYF; j_gene: TRBJ2-5; abundance: many; d_gene: -; v_gene: TRBV12-5
CDR3nt: TGTGCCAGTAGTATAGGTAGGGACATTGAGGCCACTGAAGCTTTCTTT; CDR3aa: CASSIGRDIEATEAFF; j_gene: TRBJ1-1; abundance: few; d_gene: -; v_gene: TRBV19